This T cell receptor (beta chain) stems from a study of T cells in Graves' hyperthyroidism and ophthalmopathy. Note on this clonotype: Its antigen remains unidentified.

RNA transcripts yielded amplified TCR beta CDR3 regions. The study used the HTBI primer set for a first-round RT-PCR of the TCR CDR3. TCRdb passed the multiplex PCR reads through MiXCR, listing each CDR3 protein once. The sample yields roughly 510,000 distinct CDR3 sequences, over 45% seen once. From germline, CDR1 is SGHNT and CDR2 YYREEE (reference sequence). This CDR3 spans 13 amino acids. Deletions cut 7 bases from V and 3 bases from J, with 13 bases between. Study-wide points: A median around six months before onset, the model predicted ophthalmopathy.

This chain joins TRBV5-4 and TRBJ2-5; weak D call: TRBD2 (5 bases). Sequencing used peripheral blood or thyroid tissue (not recorded which). This clonotype was sampled from an adult woman with Graves' disease, either hyperthyroidism or ophthalmopathy (not recorded which). The CDR3 loop reads CASSQRREETQYF. The CDR3 region has the DNA TGTGCCAGCTCACAACGGCGGGAAGAGACCCAGTACTTC.